This T cell receptor beta chain was recorded in a study of T cells in Graves' hyperthyroidism and ophthalmopathy. The CDR3 consists of 15 residues. Germline CDR1 reads SGHDN; CDR2 reads FVKESK. V lost 10 bases to trimming and J lost 7 bases; unmatched junction nucleotides: 15. Amplified TCR beta CDR3 regions came from RNA transcripts. The study used the HTBI primer set for a first-round RT-PCR of the TCR CDR3. TCRdb reprocessed the multiplex PCR reads with MiXCR, giving one entry per CDR3 protein. The sample carries around 300,000 distinct CDR3 sequences, about 14% recorded once. The receptor was derived from a woman aged 30 to 39 with Graves' hyperthyroidism that later progressed to Graves' ophthalmopathy. The V and J genes are TRBV14 and TRBJ2-1; 8 nucleotides align to TRBD2. Sequencing used blood. Written as DNA, the CDR3 is TGTGCCACCACGGCAGGTAGCGGGAAGAGGAATGAGCAGTTCTTC. Its protein product is CATTAGSGKRNEQFF. The full variable domain, rest sourced from reference TRBV14 and TRBJ2-1, is EAGVTQFPSHSVIEKGQTVTLRCDPISGHDNLYWYRRVMGKEIKFLLHFVKESKQDESGMPNNRFLAERTGGTYSTLKVQPAELEDSGVYFCATTAGSGKRNEQFFGPGTRLTVL.